This T cell receptor (beta chain) is from a study of Graves' ophthalmopathy and Graves' hyperthyroidism. Transcripts of RNA were the source for amplifying TCR beta CDR3 regions. In the first round, RT-PCR was carried out with HTBI primers, and a multiplex PCR formed the second round. TCRdb reprocessed the multiplex PCR reads via MiXCR and lists one record per CDR3 protein. The table records around 1,200,000 distinct CDR3 sequences, 35% to 45% of them present only once. Clinicians made diagnoses from clinical symptoms, serum thyroxine, TRAb, thyroid ultrasound and orbital computed tomography. This CDR3 has 13 residues. Germline values: CDR1 SGHRS, CDR2 YFSETQ. Trimming took 7 bases from V and 0 from J; bases not matched to a gene: 4. The sample holds many counts of this clonotype.

The TCR originated in an adult man with Graves' hyperthyroidism. The chain combines TRBV5-1 with TRBJ2-7; 7 bases line up with TRBD1. Sequenced input: peripheral blood or thyroid tissue (not recorded which). CDR3 nucleotides: TGCGCCAGCTCCGGGACAGACTCCTACGAGCAGTACTTC. The encoded protein is CASSGTDSYEQYF.